The 24 T cell receptor beta chains reported below all come from one sample, sequenced in a study of identifying expanded T cells in peripheral blood (dated by TCRdb to about 2019). Libraries were built with the immunoSEQ multiplex PCR assay. As stored in TCRdb, this immuneACCESS dataset retains in-frame rearrangements with V and J assigned. A fraction of the clones does not appear; measured against another copy, unresolved V genes explain less than half of the discrepancy, and the remainder lacks a known reason. Across this sample there are 70,000 to 95,000 clones, with about 87% seen only once. The ten largest account for around 7% of the sample. The sequenced sample was blood. These receptors all come from a person aged 18 to 75 in good health.

The J gene is TRBJ1-1, the V gene TRBV29-1; no firm D call. Trimming took off 1 base at V and 1 base at J, with 7 bases between the two ends. The CDR3 is 13 residues long. The germline V gene encodes CDR1 SQVTM and CDR2 ANQGSEA. CDR3 sequence (DNA): TGCAGCGTTGAAGGGACGGAGAACACTGAAGCTTTCTTT. The encoded protein is CSVEGTENTEAFF. Full variable domain (rest looked up from reference TRBV29-1 and TRBJ1-1): SAVISQKPSRDICQRGTSLTIQCQVDSQVTMMFWYRQQPGQSLTLIATANQGSEATYESGFVIDKFPISRPNLTFSTLTVSNMSPEDSSIYLCSVEGTENTEAFFGQGTRLTVV.

The chain is built from TRBV5-1 and TRBJ2-1, with a weak D call TRBD1 (6 bases). This CDR3 is built from 16 residues. Germline CDR1 reads SGHRS; CDR2 reads YFSETQ. V lost 0 bases to trimming and J lost 0 bases, with 10 bases between them. CDR3 nucleotide sequence: TGCGCCAGCAGCTTGGCTGGGGGCACCTCCTACAATGAGCAGTTCTTC. It codes for CASSLAGGTSYNEQFF. The variable domain in full, completed from reference TRBV5-1 and TRBJ2-1, reads KAGVTQTPRYLIKTRGQQVTLSCSPISGHRSVSWYQQTPGQGLQFLFEYFSETQRNKGNFPGRFSGRQFSNSRSEMNVSTLELGDSALYLCASSLAGGTSYNEQFFGPGTRLTVL.

The DNA of the CDR3 is TGTGCCAGCAGTTCCCCGGGACAGGGCGCTGGCTACACCTTC. Residues: CASSSPGQGAGYTF. The V and J genes are TRBV28 and TRBJ1-2, with 9 bases aligning to TRBD1. CDR3 length: 14 amino acids. V lost 4 bases and J lost 7; bases outside the gene matches: 7. Germline values: CDR1 MDHEN, CDR2 SYDVKM.

The chain uses TRBV9 and TRBJ2-3; D may be TRBD1 (5 bases). The V end was cut by 0 bases, the J end by 6 bases, with 17 bases between. CDR3 length: 16 residues. Germline-derived CDR1 and CDR2 are SGDLS and YYNGEE. CDR3 residues: CASSVASSGHPDTQYF. Here the CDR3 DNA reads TGTGCCAGCAGCGTAGCCAGTTCTGGACACCCCGATACGCAGTATTTT.

This chain links TRBV6-1 with TRBJ2-4, with 8 bases identical to TRBD1. Germline CDR1 reads MNHNS; CDR2 reads SASEGT. With 4 bases clipped from V and 6 bases from J, the junction kept 11 bases outside the gene matches. This CDR3 has 16 amino acids. The CDR3 here is CASSGSQGAPVNIQYF. Written as DNA, the CDR3 is TGTGCCAGCAGTGGCTCGCAGGGGGCTCCGGTAAACATTCAGTACTTC.

The chain recombines TRBV27 with TRBJ2-2, with 10 bases aligning to TRBD1. The CDR3 is made up of 16 amino acids. Germline V gene lookup returns CDR1 MNHEY and CDR2 SMNVEV (reference sequence). The trim removed 3 bases at V and 4 bases at J, leaving 5 bases unmatched. The CDR3 nucleotides read TGTGCCAGCAGTTTGGGGACAGGGGTAGGCACCGGGGAGCTGTTTTTT. Its translation: CASSLGTGVGTGELFF.

The CDR3 region is CASSQDPGQGDSYEQYF. Written as DNA, the CDR3 is TGCGCCAGCAGCCAAGACCCGGGACAGGGGGACTCCTACGAGCAGTACTTC. J is TRBJ2-7 and V is TRBV4-1, with 11 bases identical to TRBD1. CDR3 length: 17 residues. Trimming removed 0 bases from V and 0 bases from J; junction bases left unmatched: 4. Germline CDR1 is MGHRA and CDR2 is YSYEKL.

This chain joins TRBV6-5 and TRBJ1-2; 8 bases are a match to TRBD1. The J segment lost 5 bases and the V segment lost 2 bases, leaving 10 bases of the junction unmatched. Germline V gene data show CDR1 as MNHEY and CDR2 as SVGAGI. The CDR3 runs to 16 residues. The CDR3 DNA is TGTGCCAGCAGTTACGGACAGGGTCTTGCACCGTATGGCTACACCTTC. Translating it yields CASSYGQGLAPYGYTF.

This sequence joins TRBV5-1 and TRBJ1-2, with 10 bases fitting TRBD1. Losses at the gene ends were 4 bases for V and 6 bases for J; bases not matched to a gene: 6. The CDR3 sequence is 14 residues long. Germline V CDR1 and CDR2: SGHRS, YFSETQ. CDR3 in amino acids: CASSPGTGDDGYTF. The CDR3 DNA is TGCGCCAGCAGCCCCGGGACAGGGGATGATGGCTACACCTTC.

The chain couples TRBV5-1 to TRBJ2-6; D ambiguous. The CDR3 has 15 residues. V was clipped by 2 bases and J by 0 bases, with 6 bases between them. CDR1 and CDR2 (germline): SGHRS, YFSETQ. The chain's CDR3 is CASSLLVSGANVLTF. CDR3 nucleotide sequence: TGCGCCAGCAGCTTACTCGTCTCTGGGGCCAACGTCCTGACTTTC.

Only one count was recorded for this clone. This chain uses TRBV9 with TRBJ1-2; 7 positions match TRBD1. With V trimmed by 1 base and J by 7 bases, 4 bases remained unmatched. CDR1 is SGDLS, CDR2 YYNGEE, per germline. The CDR3 runs 13 residues. CDR3 DNA sequence: TGTGCCAGCAGCGTATCGGGACAGAGTGGCTACACCTTC. Protein product: CASSVSGQSGYTF.

The rearrangement uses TRBV9 and TRBJ2-6, with 11 nucleotides matching TRBD1. CDR3 length equals 19 residues. Per germline, CDR1 SGDLS and CDR2 YYNGEE. V gave up 3 bases and J gave up 0 bases; unmatched junction bases: 8. The CDR3 protein is CASSGRTGGRDSGANVLTF. Written as DNA, the CDR3 is TGTGCCAGCAGCGGGAGGACAGGGGGCAGGGACTCTGGGGCCAACGTCCTGACTTTC.

The chain couples TRBV6-4 to TRBJ2-1; maybe TRBD1 (6 bases). Germline assignment: CDR1 MRHNA and CDR2 SNTAGT. This CDR3 is 17 amino acids long. Trimming took 5 bases from V and 0 from J, leaving 17 bases between them. The CDR3 sequence is CASSKTRQESSYNEQFF. The CDR3 DNA reads TGTGCCAGCAGTAAAACCCGACAGGAAAGCTCCTACAATGAGCAGTTCTTC.

J is TRBJ1-2 and V is TRBV2; the D gene is possibly TRBD1 (5 bases). The CDR3 loop spans 13 amino acids. Trimming removed 10 bases from V and 0 bases from J, with 12 bases in between. Germline loops: CDR1 SNHLY, CDR2 FYNNEI. CDR3 amino acids: CAIQGTANYGYTF. Written as DNA, the CDR3 is TGTGCCATCCAGGGCACAGCTAACTATGGCTACACCTTC.

Within the sample, this clone is medium-sized. The chain carries TRBV27 and TRBJ1-1; no firm D call. The germline V gene encodes CDR1 MNHEY and CDR2 SMNVEV (reference sequence). Trimming stripped 5 bases from V and 4 bases from J, with 14 bases between. CDR3 length equals 14 residues. The CDR3 loop reads CASSPFRLFTEAFF. The CDR3 nucleotides read TGTGCCAGCAGTCCATTCAGGTTATTCACTGAAGCTTTCTTT.

The chain employs TRBV15 and TRBJ1-2; D is possibly TRBD1 (5 bases). Germline CDR1 reads LNHNV; CDR2 reads YYDKDF (reference sequence). This CDR3 is 17 amino acids long. Trimming removed 0 bases at V and 5 bases at J, with 19 bases between. The chain's CDR3 is CATSRDSKAQGFYGYTF. CDR3 DNA: TGTGCCACCAGCAGAGATTCCAAAGCGCAGGGCTTTTATGGCTACACCTTC.

The chain uses TRBV2 and TRBJ2-7, with TRBD2 matching over 7 bases. Germline V lookup: CDR1 SNHLY, CDR2 FYNNEI. The J segment lost 0 bases and the V segment lost 8 bases, leaving 7 bases of the junction unmatched. The CDR3 is 14 amino acids. The chain's CDR3 is CASGREAVSYEQYF. CDR3 in DNA: TGTGCCAGCGGCCGGGAGGCCGTCTCCTACGAGCAGTACTTC.

The chain is built from TRBV19 and TRBJ2-5; a possible D gene is TRBD1 (6 bases). This CDR3 region has 15 residues. V was shortened by 6 bases and J by 5 bases, with 19 bases between the two germline ends. Germline assignment: CDR1 LNHDA and CDR2 SQIVND (reference sequence). Written as DNA, the CDR3 is TGTGCCAGTAGCGAACACAGGGTTGTTTGGGAGACCCAGTACTTC. Its protein is CASSEHRVVWETQYF. The complete variable domain, with remaining parts taken from reference TRBV19 and TRBJ2-5, reads DGGITQSPKYLFRKEGQNVTLSCEQNLNHDAMYWYRQDPGQGLRLIYYSQIVNDFQKGDIAEGYSVSREKKESFPLTVTSAQKNPTAFYLCASSEHRVVWETQYFGPGTRLLVL.

The chain employs TRBV19 and TRBJ1-2, with 9 bases matching TRBD1. CDR3 length: 17 residues. CDR1 and CDR2 (germline): LNHDA, SQIVND (reference sequence). V shed 6 bases and J 0 bases; nucleotides not matched to a gene: 11. CDR3 nucleotides: TGTGCCAGTAGACTGAACAGGGGGCTGAGAGCTAACTATGGCTACACCTTC. This encodes CASRLNRGLRANYGYTF.

The V gene is TRBV6-5, the J gene TRBJ2-3; D unclear. This CDR3 is 13 amino acids long. V lost 6 bases, J lost 1 base, and 8 bases lay in between. In germline, CDR1 is MNHEY, CDR2 SVGAGI. The CDR3 bases are TGTGCCAGCAGACGATACGGCACAGATACGCAGTATTTT. The encoded protein is CASRRYGTDTQYF.

The chain employs TRBV5-1 and TRBJ1-2; D call uncertain. Per germline, CDR1 SGHRS and CDR2 YFSETQ. The CDR3 spans 14 residues. The germline V and J ends were trimmed by 1 base and 6 bases, with 13 bases remaining between them. CDR3 coding DNA: TGCGCCAGCAGCTTGTTTTTGGCAGACGATGGCTACACCTTC. Its translation is CASSLFLADDGYTF.

This clone was detected once. The chain couples TRBV2 to TRBJ1-1; no clear D. This CDR3 contains 14 residues. From germline, CDR1 is SNHLY and CDR2 FYNNEI. The V and J ends lost 11 bases and 1 base respectively, with 17 bases between them. Here the CDR3 DNA reads TGTGCCCTCGAAGGGCTGGGTTGGAACACTGAAGCTTTCTTT. As protein: CALEGLGWNTEAFF. The full variable domain, rest sourced from reference TRBV2 and TRBJ1-1, is EPEVTQTPSHQVTQMGQEVILRCVPISNHLYFYWYRQILGQKVEFLVSFYNNEISEKSEIFDDQFSVERPDGSNFTLKIRSTKLEDSAMYFCALEGLGWNTEAFFGQGTRLTVV.

This chain uses TRBV20-1 with TRBJ1-2; a possible D gene is TRBD1 (6 bases). Germline V gene data show CDR1 as DFQATT and CDR2 as SNEGSKA (reference sequence). The CDR3 spans 11 residues. V lost 6 bases, J lost 2 bases, and 7 bases lay in between. Here the CDR3 reads CSAQGNYGYTF. The CDR3, as DNA: TGCAGTGCGCAGGGGAACTATGGCTACACCTTC.

The chain employs TRBV19 and TRBJ2-1; a possible D gene is TRBD1 (6 bases). Germline lookup yields CDR1 LNHDA and CDR2 SQIVND (reference sequence). Trimming took 3 bases from V and 3 from J, leaving 18 bases between them. The length of the CDR3 is 17 residues. The CDR3 loop is CASSIPLGHSFYNEQFF. The CDR3 region has the DNA TGTGCCAGTAGTATCCCCCTGGGACACAGTTTCTACAATGAGCAGTTCTTC.